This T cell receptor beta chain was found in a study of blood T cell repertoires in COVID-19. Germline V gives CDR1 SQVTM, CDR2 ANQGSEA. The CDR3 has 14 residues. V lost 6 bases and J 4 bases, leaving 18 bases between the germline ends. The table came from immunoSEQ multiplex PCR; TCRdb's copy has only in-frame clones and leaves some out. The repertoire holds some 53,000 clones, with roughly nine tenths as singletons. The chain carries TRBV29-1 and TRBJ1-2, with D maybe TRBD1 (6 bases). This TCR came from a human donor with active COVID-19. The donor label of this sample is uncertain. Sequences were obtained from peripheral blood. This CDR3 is CSVGGTRGTYGYTF. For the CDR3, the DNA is TGCAGCGTCGGGGGGACAAGGGGAACCTATGGCTACACCTTC.